The 19 T cell receptor beta chains reported below all come from one sample, sequenced in a study of blood T cell repertoires in COVID-19. TCRdb keeps only in-frame clones here, not all; method: immunoSEQ multiplex PCR. This table has 70,000 to 85,000 clones, around 82% appearing once. The sequencing sample was made of peripheral blood. All receptors come from a man older than 75 with active or convalescent COVID-19.

The chain has TRBV29-1 and TRBJ1-1; tentative D call: TRBD1 (5 bases). Trimming removed 3 bases from V and 5 bases from J, with 13 bases in between. There are 13 residues in the CDR3. Germline lookup yields CDR1 SQVTM and CDR2 ANQGSEA. CDR3 DNA sequence: TGCAGCGTTGATGCGGGGGTCAGGACTGAAGCTTTCTTT. Amino acids: CSVDAGVRTEAFF.

CDR3 in amino acids: CASSVASGGSTDTQYF. CDR3 sequence (DNA): TGTGCCAGCAGCGTCGCCAGCGGGGGAAGCACAGATACGCAGTATTTT. The chain couples TRBV7-3 to TRBJ2-3; 8 nucleotides agree with TRBD2. Germline assignment: CDR1 SGHTA and CDR2 FQGTGA. CDR3 length: 16 residues. The ends lost 5 bases at V and 0 bases at J; junction bases unmatched: 7.

This clone has just one count. V usage is TRBV19 and J usage is TRBJ2-1, with TRBD1 matching 8 bases. Germline CDR1 LNHDA, CDR2 SQIVND (reference sequence). Unmatched junction bases numbered 4, after V lost 2 bases and J lost 4 bases. The CDR3 extends over 15 amino acids. The CDR3 here is CASSIRRGQYNEQFF. CDR3 in DNA: TGTGCCAGTAGTATACGCAGGGGGCAGTACAATGAGCAGTTCTTC.

The chain carries TRBV6-6 and TRBJ2-7; tentatively, D is TRBD1 (6 bases). The V and J ends lost 2 bases and 4 bases respectively, with 18 bases between them. Germline lookup yields CDR1 MNHNY and CDR2 SVGAGI (reference sequence). This CDR3 region has 16 residues. CDR3 in amino acids: CASSYLLTGGDYEQYF. In DNA form, the CDR3 reads TGTGCCAGCAGTTACCTGCTGACAGGTGGGGATTACGAGCAGTACTTC.

V gene TRBV2 combines with J gene TRBJ1-5, with 9 bases fitting TRBD1. This CDR3 has 15 amino acids. The germline V gene has CDR1 SNHLY and CDR2 FYNNEI. V trimming: 7 bases; J trimming: 9 bases; junction bases outside the gene matches: 13. CDR3 amino acids: CASTTGTGSPRPQHF. In nucleotides, the CDR3 is TGTGCCAGCACCACCGGGACAGGGAGCCCCCGGCCCCAGCATTTT.

The rearrangement uses TRBV5-1 and TRBJ1-4; tentatively, D is TRBD1 (5 bases). Trimming stripped 0 bases from V and 1 base from J, with 7 bases between. The CDR3 consists of 15 residues. Looked up from germline, CDR1 is SGHRS and CDR2 is YFSETQ. CDR3: CASSLAGVTNEKLFF. DNA of the CDR3: TGCGCCAGCAGCTTGGCGGGGGTAACTAATGAAAAACTGTTTTTT.

The chain employs TRBV4-1 and TRBJ1-2, with no clear D. Trimming pared 0 bases from V and 4 bases from J, leaving 6 bases between. Per the germline V gene, CDR1 is MGHRA and CDR2 is YSYEKL. This CDR3 has 13 residues. CDR3 sequence: CASSQDSVYGYTF. CDR3 DNA: TGCGCCAGCAGCCAAGACAGCGTCTATGGCTACACCTTC.

The chain is built from TRBV4-3 and TRBJ2-1; D is unresolved. This CDR3 contains 14 residues. Trimming left V 2 bases short and J 4 bases short, with 9 bases between. Germline V CDR1 and CDR2: LGHNA, YSLEER. Here the CDR3 reads CASSQTSRYNEQFF. As DNA, the CDR3 is TGCGCCAGCAGCCAAACCTCACGGTACAATGAGCAGTTCTTC.

This clone showed up just once. The chain links TRBV7-9 to TRBJ1-1; D perhaps matches TRBD1 (5 bases). Trimming left V 5 bases short and J 4 bases short, with 11 bases between. The CDR3 is 13 amino acids. Per the germline V gene, CDR1 is SEHNR and CDR2 is FQNEAQ (reference sequence). CDR3 protein: CASSGSGATEAFF. DNA for the CDR3: TGTGCCAGCAGCGGCAGCGGGGCCACTGAAGCTTTCTTT.

V usage is TRBV19 and J usage is TRBJ2-3; TRBD1 agrees at 8 bases. The CDR3 loop spans 14 amino acids. Trimming cost V 6 bases and J 2 bases; bases outside gene matches: 4. Germline V gene lookup returns CDR1 LNHDA and CDR2 SQIVND (reference sequence). This CDR3 reads CASRNRGATDTQYF. The CDR3 region has the DNA TGTGCCAGTAGGAACAGGGGGGCCACAGATACGCAGTATTTT. The whole variable domain, remainder taken from reference TRBV19 and TRBJ2-3, is DGGITQSPKYLFRKEGQNVTLSCEQNLNHDAMYWYRQDPGQGLRLIYYSQIVNDFQKGDIAEGYSVSREKKESFPLTVTSAQKNPTAFYLCASRNRGATDTQYFGPGTRLTVL.

The genes are TRBV28 and TRBJ1-3, with no clear D. The germline V and J ends were trimmed by 3 bases and 2 bases, with 2 bases remaining between them. This CDR3 spans 12 amino acids. Germline CDR1 reads MDHEN; CDR2 reads SYDVKM. The CDR3 DNA follows: TGTGCCAGCAGTTTCGCTGGAAACACCATATATTTT. It translates to CASSFAGNTIYF.

V usage is TRBV25-1 and J usage is TRBJ1-2, with 9 bases aligning to TRBD1. The germline V gene has CDR1 MGHDK and CDR2 SYGVNS. J was trimmed by 3 bases and V by 4 bases; bases with no gene match: 9. The CDR3 contains 16 residues. The CDR3 region is CASSGETGGKDYGYTF. In nucleotides, the CDR3 is TGTGCCAGCAGTGGAGAGACAGGGGGAAAGGACTATGGCTACACCTTC.

The chain is built from TRBV7-9 and TRBJ1-5; D may be TRBD1 (5 bases). The CDR3 has 13 amino acids. Looked up from germline, CDR1 is SEHNR and CDR2 is FQNEAQ (reference sequence). Between the trimmed V and J ends, which lost 5 bases and 6 bases, there was a span of 11 bases. The chain's CDR3 is CASSPLGGQPQHF. CDR3 nucleotides: TGTGCCAGCAGCCCCCTGGGGGGTCAGCCCCAGCATTTT. Looking up the rest from reference TRBV7-9 and TRBJ1-5 gives the full variable domain: DTGVSQNPRHKITKRGQNVTFRCDPISEHNRLYWYRQTLGQGPEFLTYFQNEAQLEKSRLLSDRFSAERPKGSFSTLEIQRTEQGDSAMYLCASSPLGGQPQHFGDGTRLSIL.

This clone was counted a few times. V usage is TRBV18 and J usage is TRBJ1-1; D is uncertain. V lost 6 bases and J 5 bases, leaving 19 bases between the germline ends. This CDR3 region has 15 residues. Germline V gene data show CDR1 as KGHSH and CDR2 as LQKENI. The CDR3 DNA reads TGTGCCAGCTCCGATACCCTGGCAGGTGGGACTGAAGCTTTCTTT. This encodes CASSDTLAGGTEAFF. Complete variable domain (other parts from reference TRBV18 and TRBJ1-1): NAGVMQNPRHLVRRRGQEARLRCSPMKGHSHVYWYRQLPEEGLKFMVYLQKENIIDESGMPKERFSAEFPKEGPSILRIQQVVRGDSAAYFCASSDTLAGGTEAFFGQGTRLTVV.

The CDR3 sequence: CASSIDLSGVYGYTF. CDR3 nucleotide sequence: TGTGCCAGTAGTATAGATCTCTCAGGGGTCTATGGCTACACCTTC. The chain recombines TRBV19 with TRBJ1-2, with a weak D call TRBD1 (6 bases). V was trimmed by 0 bases and J by 4 bases, leaving 12 bases between them. From germline, CDR1 is LNHDA and CDR2 SQIVND (reference sequence). The CDR3 runs 15 residues. The entire variable domain, with the rest obtained from reference TRBV19 and TRBJ1-2, is as follows: DGGITQSPKYLFRKEGQNVTLSCEQNLNHDAMYWYRQDPGQGLRLIYYSQIVNDFQKGDIAEGYSVSREKKESFPLTVTSAQKNPTAFYLCASSIDLSGVYGYTFGSGTRLTVV.

This chain uses TRBV5-6 with TRBJ1-3, with D unresolved. V was shortened by 1 base and J by 4 bases, with 12 bases between the two germline ends. Germline V gene data show CDR1 as SGHDT and CDR2 as YYEEEE. There are 15 residues in the CDR3. The CDR3 here is CASSLSPESGNTIYF. In DNA, the CDR3 is TGTGCCAGCAGCTTGTCCCCTGAGTCCGGAAACACCATATATTTT.

J is TRBJ2-5 and V is TRBV6-2 or TRBV6-3, with D tentatively TRBD1 (6 bases). The CDR3 runs to 14 residues. V lost 0 bases and J lost 5, with 10 bases in between. Germline V gives CDR1 MNHEY, CDR2 SVGEGT. This chain's CDR3 is CASSYSGGTETQYF. The CDR3 DNA sequence: TGTGCCAGCAGTTACTCAGGGGGAACGGAGACCCAGTACTTC.

This chain connects TRBV5-6 to TRBJ2-7, with D tentatively TRBD2 (6 bases). The CDR3 length is 13 residues. CDR1 is SGHDT, CDR2 YYEEEE, per germline. Trimming removed 5 bases from V and 3 bases from J, with 12 bases in between. In nucleotides, the CDR3 is TGTGCCAGCAGATCAGTTAGCGGCTACGAGCAGTACTTC. This sequence encodes CASRSVSGYEQYF.

In this sample, this clone turned up a few times. V is TRBV28 and J is TRBJ1-2; D call uncertain. V was clipped by 0 bases and J by 5 bases, with 13 bases between them. Germline V gene sequence: CDR1 MDHEN, CDR2 SYDVKM. The CDR3 sequence is 15 residues long. CDR3 loop: CASSLWGQNPYGYTF. In DNA form, the CDR3 reads TGTGCCAGCAGTTTATGGGGCCAGAACCCTTATGGCTACACCTTC.